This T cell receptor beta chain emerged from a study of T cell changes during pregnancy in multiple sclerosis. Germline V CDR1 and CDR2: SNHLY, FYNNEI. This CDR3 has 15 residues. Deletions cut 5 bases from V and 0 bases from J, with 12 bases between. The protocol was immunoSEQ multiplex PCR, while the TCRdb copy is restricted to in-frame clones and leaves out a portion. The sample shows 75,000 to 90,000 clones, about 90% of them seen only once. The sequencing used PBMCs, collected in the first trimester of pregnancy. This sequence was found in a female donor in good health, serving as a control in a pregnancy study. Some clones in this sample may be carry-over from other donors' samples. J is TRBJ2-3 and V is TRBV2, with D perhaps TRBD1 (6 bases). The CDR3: CASSRTARSTDTQYF. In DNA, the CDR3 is TGTGCCAGCAGTCGGACAGCTAGGAGCACAGATACGCAGTATTTT.